The T cell receptor (beta chain) described here comes from a study of blood T cells in healthy people across ages. General study points: Compared with aged donors, long-lived donors showed fewer expanded clones, suggesting selection.

As for this clonotype: The antigen is undetermined.

Alongside a J-beta primer mix, a sample-barcoded 5' primer served in a second PCR lasting about 7 to 11 cycles. MiXCR, applied by TCRdb to the 5' RACE reads, yields one record per CDR3 protein. Among over 600,000 distinct CDR3 sequences, around 45% were seen once, and the ten largest hold roughly 18%. This clonotype was sampled from a man older than 75 in good health. Sequencing was performed on blood.

CDR3 residues: CSVVVNWDEQYF. The DNA for the CDR3 is TGCAGCGTTGTGGTTAACTGGGACGAGCAGTACTTC. This chain links TRBV29-1 with TRBJ2-4; the D is unclear. Matching the DNA end better, TRBJ2-7 makes the J call doubtful. This CDR3 is 12 amino acids long. The germline gives CDR1 SQVTM, CDR2 ANQGSEA.